This T cell receptor (beta chain) was retrieved from a study of cytomegalovirus exposure and HLA in healthy donors (dated by TCRdb to 2016 to 2017). For the study in its entirety: According to an earlier analysis of 587 of the donors, about 179 million T cells yielded roughly 100 million unique TCR beta sequences and about 280 Gb of sequence data. An early release that covered fewer than 750 HLA-typed donors contained about 300 gigabases of sequencing data and roughly 84 million unique TCR sequences. An earlier analysis of around 580 of the donors used high-throughput TCR beta sequencing to judge whether each TCR beta V gene segment behaved as functional or pseudogenic. The study used immunosequencing to profile the T cell repertoires of approximately 690 subjects and linked those repertoires to cytomegalovirus serostatus. The study was designed to test whether signatures of past pathogen exposure could be identified by cataloging public T cell receptors. Among 398 genotyped donors of the cohort, an average of approximately 250,000 unique TCR beta nucleotide sequences were sequenced per donor, roughly a sixth of them non-productive. A later analysis re-examined previously published TCR beta repertoires from more than 600 donors and added high-resolution HLA genotyping to investigate patterns of TCR occurrence. Rather than drawing on any new phenotypic data, the later analysis identified candidate immune exposures from TCR beta sequences and the way those sequences occurred across donors. About five DR-DQ haplotypes were handled as single units for association and clustering, since linkage in the cohort was strong. Both class I and class II loci were covered by HLA typing, at four-digit resolution. Genome-wide SNP genotypes for about 55% of the roughly 670 donors were used in a later genetic analysis, which treated that subset as a discovery cohort. A separate validation cohort of about 110 different subjects was used in addition to the roughly 700-subject first cohort. Alongside the repertoire data, information on donor age, sex, ethnicity and CMV serostatus was compiled. Of the 300 to 500 genotyped donors, more than 75% were placed in the genetic ancestry cluster associated with self-reported Caucasian donors. Typing coverage varied by locus: roughly 629-640 donors for A, B, C, DRB1 and DQB1; under 550 for DQA1; around 610 for DPA1; 450 to 480 for DPB1. All discovery cohort repertoires had been generated using a single sequencing platform. To predict cytomegalovirus infection status, the study brought together high-throughput TCR immunosequencing, statistical association of individual TCRs with disease status, and machine learning. Overall results and qualifications from the work: This cohort had only TCR beta chains sequenced, and the lack of alpha or paired-chain data limited which features could be detected. About 17 rarely observed V segments, including chromosome 9 orphons, were excluded from the earlier analysis of some 590 of the donors because counts were too low. A later genetic analysis reported fewer N-insertions in productive TCRs among donors in an Asian-associated ancestry cluster than the roughly 690-donor mean. Linkage disequilibrium might explain the correlated functional status among segregating V segments, but an unknown experimental factor could not be ruled out. Because some donors lacked HLA typing at each locus, the association tests relied only on the typed subset. A cluster of highly shared sequence variants was judged likely to be a technical artifact of the sequencing pipeline. Some IMGT-functional V segments, including TRBV6-2 and TRBV6-3, could not be told apart with the 87-base-pair reads, so those segments were excluded. Cytomegalovirus status was reported to be diagnosed by the classifier with high specificity and sensitivity in both the original and validation cohorts. In an earlier analysis of approximately 600 of the donors, most TCR beta V segments were observed in productive rearrangements about 90% or about 30% of the time, broadly matching IMGT annotations. Several of the top co-occurrence clusters appeared to be linked to parvovirus B19, influenza, CMV and Epstein-Barr virus, according to a later analysis. A further reported finding was that TCR beta sequences accurately predicted the HLA-A and HLA-B alleles for most subjects in the first cohort. Roughly uniform sequencing depth across donors was assumed in presence/absence analyses, although this assumption may not hold. The authors suggested that the approach could potentially be extended to other disease states and immunological phenotypes. Strong co-occurrence of HLA alleles, especially DR and DQ, made assigning TCR associations to individual alleles difficult. In a later genetic analysis, a missense DCLRE1C variant was associated with V-gene and J-gene trimming of TCR beta chains, and the association was replicated in an independent cohort. Most TCR sequences were seen in very few donors, while some public TCRs were found in many individuals. A later analysis found that most CMV-associated TCR beta chains appeared HLA-restricted, with HLA associations seemingly driven largely by CMV exposure. A few of the identified cytomegalovirus-associated TCR beta chains were confirmed in vitro to be specific for cytomegalovirus antigens. For the cohort, immune exposure information was limited to CMV serostatus. Compared with equally common non-associated chains, HLA-associated TCR beta chains in a later analysis were more clonally expanded and had lower generation probabilities. According to a later analysis, TCR association rates differed among HLA loci, with DRB1 alleles showing the most associated TCRs and HLA-C alleles showing the fewest. A total of around 150 TCR beta chains were listed by the study as associated with cytomegalovirus. Specific HLA alleles were associated with over 15,000 TCR beta sequences at a false discovery rate of 0.05 in a later analysis.

In total, 600 or so healthy bone marrow donors made up the cohort. All cohort members were sampled while nominally healthy, although unrecorded immune exposures were likely present. The donor tested CMV seronegative, placing the donor among the approximately 400 seronegative members of the cohort. A peripheral blood sample was collected from each donor, and TCR beta sequencing was performed on peripheral blood mononuclear cells. The Qiagen DNeasy Blood Extraction Kit was used to extract genomic DNA from the blood cell samples. The library was made by the immunoSEQ multiplex PCR assay. For the multiplex PCR, a mixture combining 60 forward primers for TCR Vbeta segments and 13 reverse primers for TCR Jbeta segments was used. The CDR3 region of rearranged TCR beta genes was amplified from genomic DNA with a multiplex PCR assay. Amplified TCR beta libraries were sequenced as 87-base-pair reads on the Illumina HiSeq System. The paper's processing steps were these. A later analysis counted about 76 million unique TCR beta chains across the 690 or so repertoires, and roughly 9.9 million of these chains were shared by at least two donors. Raw reads were error-corrected and collapsed into unique sequences by a nearest-neighbor algorithm in which closely related sequences were merged to remove PCR and sequencing errors. To assign V, D and J gene segments, CDR3 sequences were aligned to IMGT reference sequences. For a sequence to be retained, a match of at least six nucleotides was required to both a V gene segment and a J gene segment. A rearrangement counted as productive if the CDR3 had no stop codons and remained in frame with V and J, and every other rearrangement counted as non-productive. CDR3 was defined according to IMGT convention as the region running from the second conserved V-encoded cysteine to the conserved J-encoded phenylalanine. The earlier analysis of 587 of the donors excluded sequences that lacked an unambiguous match to a single V gene segment. An earlier analysis of just under 600 of the donors called V segments functional above 56.7% productive rearrangements and segregating when the between-donor standard deviation exceeded 5%. To diagnose cytomegalovirus status from the catalog of TCR beta chain sequences, a statistical classification framework was built. V and J gene assignment, in a later analysis, came from comparing TCR nucleotide sequences with IMGT/GENE-DB human TR gene sequences. In a later analysis, CDR3 sequences and most-parsimonious VDJ recombination scenarios were assigned using the TCRdist pipeline. In a later analysis, each TCR beta chain was defined by its CDR3 amino acid sequence together with its V-gene family, and reads lacking a unique V-gene family were excluded. To address suspected cross-contamination and a sequencing artifact, a later analysis removed approximately 600 highly shared, low-generation-probability nucleotide sequences. A later analysis calculated a clonal expansion index for each public chain from normalized within-repertoire ranks of inferred template counts. Generation probabilities in a later analysis came from a VDJ recombination model fitted to out-of-frame rearrangements, and those results were checked against IGoR. Hypergeometric tests were used in a later analysis to score TCR-TCR, TCR-HLA and TCR-CMV co-occurrence, with a repertoire-size bias correction applied to the TCR pairs. A later analysis estimated false discovery rates by permuting HLA or CMV assignments 20 times. In a later analysis, co-occurring TCRs were grouped using DBSCAN, and TCRdist sequence similarity was added for clustering within HLA-allele-positive subsets. Repertoires with fewer than 30,000 or more than 120,000 public chains were left out of co-occurrence clustering, as were about five repertoires with anomalous nucleotide sharing. The clones in this table, taken by TCRdb from immuneACCESS, are in-frame only. Not every clone is retained; where verified, under half of the shortfall comes from an unresolved V gene, and the cause of the rest is unknown. The DNA was the basis for D and trimming; V, J and clone size are from that table. The sample has about 190,000 clones on record. About 6.5% of the sample comes from the top ten.

With respect to this clone: This clone's antigen is unknown.

The CDR3 runs 16 residues from the cysteine to the phenylalanine. Only CDR3 DNA remains: 48 bases, in frame from the first base. The germline V gene gives CDR1 as SNHLY and CDR2 as FYNNEI. The germline V and J ends show losses of 5 bases and 0 bases respectively, and no gene match explains 6 bases of the junction. The sequence was collected from a man aged 25-45 years in good health and CMV-seronegative. The chain is made from TRBV2 and TRBJ1-4; the junction holds 7 bases that match TRBD1. Sequenced input: PBMCs. DNA sequence: TGTGCCAGCAGTCAAGGGACAGCCACAACTAATGAAAAACTGTTTTTT. This encodes CASSQGTATTNEKLFF.